This T cell receptor (beta chain) derives from a study of shared clonotypes between healthy human individuals. A word on this clone: Its target is not known.

There are 14 residues in the CDR3. V dropped 4 bases and J dropped 2; count of bases not matched to a gene: 0. From germline, CDR1 is SGHVS and CDR2 FQNEAQ. The repertoire was sequenced with immunoSEQ multiplex PCR; TCRdb's copy has only in-frame clones and lacks some. The sample lists roughly 2 million clones; under 97% were seen once. General study findings and limits: Among a handful of donors, approximately 5.4% of naive CD4 clonotypes were found in common. Memory subsets generally showed lower estimated richness than naive subsets. Shared clonotypes across all four donors exceeded non-shared ones in generation probability.

The TCR sequence derives from a man between 18 and 35 years old in good health. Sequenced sample: naive CD4+ T cells sorted from blood. Subset noted: CD45RA+ positively selected. The genes are TRBV7-8 and TRBJ2-7; 12 positions match TRBD1. The CDR3 DNA sequence: TGTGCCAGCAGCTGGGACAGGGGGCCCTACGAGCAGTACTTC. This gives the protein CASSWDRGPYEQYF.